This record concerns one TCR beta chain sequence. Using immunoSEQ multiplex PCR, the repertoire was profiled, and TCRdb retains in-frame clones only, with some absent. Here the sample spans approximately 640,000 clones, about nine tenths being singletons. This specimen comes from a study of shared clonotypes between healthy human individuals. CDR1 is MNHEY, CDR2 SMNVEV, per germline (reference sequence). Deletions cut 5 bases from V and 1 base from J, with 15 bases between. The CDR3 totals 16 residues. What was sequenced was memory CD8+ T cells from PBMCs. The subset denotes: CD45RO+ cells pooled with CCR7-negative TemRA cells. The origin of this receptor is a man younger than 35 in good health. Some clones in this sample may be carry-over from other donors' samples. The chain recombines TRBV27 with TRBJ2-1; perhaps D is TRBD1 or TRBD2 (6 bases each). For the CDR3, the DNA is TGTGCCAGCAGTAGATCTAGGGGGGAGTCCTACAATGAGCAGTTCTTC. Translation: CASSRSRGESYNEQFF.